Reported below is one T cell receptor beta chain. The antigen this receptor binds is unknown. No clone much larger than this one lies a single base away; base qualities are absent. The CDR3 sequence holds 15 residues, the cysteine and phenylalanine included. Only the CDR3 part of the read is kept: 45 bases, read in frame from the first base. The junction carries 11 bases between V and J, which are trimmed by 2 bases and 2 bases respectively. For CDR1 and CDR2, the germline V gene lists KGHSH and LQKENI. The cohort consisted of approximately 690 healthy bone marrow donors. Cohort members were all nominally healthy when sampled, although unrecorded immune exposures were likely present. The donor tested CMV seropositive, placing the donor among the 310 or so seropositive members of the cohort. A peripheral blood sample was provided by each donor, and peripheral blood mononuclear cells were used for TCR beta sequencing. Genomic DNA extraction from the blood cell samples was performed with the Qiagen DNeasy Blood Extraction Kit.

This specimen comes from a study of cytomegalovirus exposure and HLA in healthy donors (dated 2017 in TCRdb). About the investigation overall: According to an earlier analysis of around 600 of the donors, roughly 180 million T cells yielded 120 million or so unique TCR beta sequences and around 280 Gb of sequence data. In the later analysis, no new phenotypic data were used to find candidate immune exposures; instead, reliance was placed on TCR beta sequences and their occurrence across donors. Among about 390 genotyped donors of the cohort, an average of around 240,000 unique TCR beta nucleotide sequences were sequenced per donor, approximately 20% of them non-productive. All discovery cohort repertoires had been generated on a single sequencing platform. A later genetic analysis used genome-wide SNP genotypes for about 65% of the roughly 670 donors, treating that subset as a discovery cohort. The study was designed to test whether signatures of past pathogen exposure could be identified by cataloging public T cell receptors. In a later analysis, previously published TCR beta repertoires from 670 or so donors were re-analyzed and high-resolution HLA genotyping was added so that TCR occurrence patterns could be studied. In an earlier analysis of 587 of the donors, high-throughput TCR beta sequencing was used to judge whether each TCR beta V gene segment behaved as functional or pseudogenic. Alongside the repertoire data, information on donor age, sex, ethnicity and CMV serostatus was compiled. To predict cytomegalovirus infection status, the study combined high-throughput TCR immunosequencing, statistical association of individual TCRs with disease status, and machine learning. Five DR-DQ haplotypes were treated as single units for association and clustering because of strong linkage in the cohort. Of the approximately 400 genotyped donors, approximately 80% were placed in the genetic ancestry cluster associated with self-reported Caucasian donors. The number of typed donors differed by locus: roughly 629-640 for A, B, C, DRB1 and DQB1; approximately 520 for DQA1; approximately 600 for DPA1; and approximately 450 for DPB1. HLA typing covered class I and class II loci at four-digit resolution. In addition to the first cohort of roughly 670 subjects, a separate validation cohort of 120 different subjects was used. Using immunosequencing, the study profiled T cell repertoires from fewer than 700 subjects and related those repertoires to cytomegalovirus serostatus. An early release covering about 600 HLA-typed donors comprised approximately 300 gigabases of sequencing data and tens of millions of unique TCR sequences. Study-wide conclusions, independent of this receptor: In a later analysis, about 16,000 TCR beta sequences were associated with specific HLA alleles at a false discovery rate of 0.05. The earlier analysis of a few hundred of the donors excluded about 16 rarely observed V segments, including chromosome 9 orphons, because counts were too low. Roughly uniform sequencing depth across donors was assumed in presence/absence analyses, although this assumption may not hold. Compared with the approximately 670-donor mean, donors in an Asian-associated ancestry cluster had fewer N-insertions in productive TCRs, according to a later genetic analysis. Cytomegalovirus status was reported to be diagnosed by the classifier with high specificity and sensitivity in both the original and validation cohorts. In a later analysis, HLA-associated TCR beta chains were found to be more clonally expanded and to have lower generation probabilities than equally common non-associated chains. In a later analysis, TCR association rates were found to vary across HLA loci, with the most associated TCRs seen for DRB1 alleles and the fewest for HLA-C alleles. The study listed 164 TCR beta chains as associated with cytomegalovirus. Broadly in line with IMGT annotations, most TCR beta V segments showed up in productive rearrangements about 87% or about 30% of the time in an earlier analysis of 450 to 750 of the donors. A further reported finding was that TCR beta sequences accurately predicted the HLA-A and HLA-B alleles for most subjects in the first cohort. Across donors, most TCR sequences were observed very rarely, whereas some public TCRs were present in many individuals. In this cohort, only TCR beta chains were sequenced, and detectable features were limited by the absence of alpha or paired-chain data. When HLA alleles, especially DR and DQ, strongly co-occurred, attributing TCR associations to individual alleles was difficult. Correlated functional status among segregating V segments might reflect linkage disequilibrium, but an unknown experimental factor could not be ruled out. The only immune exposure information available for the cohort was CMV serostatus. Some IMGT-functional V segments, including TRBV6-2 and TRBV6-3, could not be told apart with the 87-base-pair reads, so those segments were excluded. A later analysis reported that several top co-occurrence clusters appeared linked to parvovirus B19, influenza, CMV and Epstein-Barr virus. Three of the identified cytomegalovirus-associated TCR beta chains were confirmed in vitro to be specific for cytomegalovirus antigens. In a later genetic analysis, a missense DCLRE1C variant was associated with V-gene and J-gene trimming of TCR beta chains, and the association was replicated in an independent cohort. The authors suggested that the approach could potentially be extended to other disease states and immunological phenotypes. HLA typing was unavailable for some donors at each locus, so association tests used only the typed subset. A cluster of highly shared sequence variants was judged likely to represent a technical artifact of the sequencing pipeline. A later analysis found that most CMV-associated TCR beta chains appeared HLA-restricted, with HLA associations seemingly driven largely by CMV exposure.

The library relied on the immunoSEQ multiplex PCR assay. A mixture of 60 forward primers for TCR Vbeta segments and 13 reverse primers for TCR Jbeta segments was used in the multiplex PCR. A multiplex PCR assay on genomic DNA amplified the CDR3 region of rearranged TCR beta genes. The Illumina HiSeq System was used to sequence the amplified TCR beta libraries as 87-base-pair reads. For the original study's pipeline: A later analysis tallied around 80 million unique TCR beta chains across the 600 to 700 repertoires, and approximately 9.9 million of those chains were shared by two or more donors. A nearest-neighbor algorithm error-corrected the raw reads and collapsed the reads into unique sequences, merging closely related sequences to remove PCR and sequencing errors. CDR3 sequences were aligned to IMGT reference sequences to assign V, D and J gene segments. For a sequence to be retained, a match of at least six nucleotides was required to both a V gene segment and a J gene segment. A rearrangement was called productive if the CDR3 had no stop codons and remained in frame with V and J, and every other rearrangement was called non-productive. CDR3 was defined by IMGT convention, running from the second conserved V-encoded cysteine to the conserved J-encoded phenylalanine. Sequences without an unambiguous match to a single V gene segment were excluded from the earlier analysis of almost 600 of the donors. In an earlier analysis of approximately 590 of the donors, V segments were called functional above 56.7% productive rearrangements and were called segregating when the between-donor standard deviation exceeded 5%. A statistical classification framework was developed to diagnose cytomegalovirus status using the catalog of TCR beta chain sequences. In a later analysis, V and J genes were assigned by comparing TCR nucleotide sequences against IMGT/GENE-DB human TR gene sequences. The TCRdist pipeline was used in a later analysis to assign CDR3 sequences and most-parsimonious VDJ recombination scenarios. In a later analysis, each TCR beta chain was defined by its CDR3 amino acid sequence together with its V-gene family, and reads without a unique V-gene family were excluded. As a way to deal with suspected cross-contamination and a sequencing artifact, a later analysis dropped 640 or so nucleotide sequences that were highly shared and had low generation probability. For each public chain, a later analysis derived a clonal expansion index from normalized ranks of inferred template counts within each repertoire. In a later analysis, generation probabilities were computed using a VDJ recombination model fitted to out-of-frame rearrangements, and the results were checked against IGoR. In a later analysis, hypergeometric tests were used to score TCR-TCR, TCR-HLA and TCR-CMV co-occurrence, with a repertoire-size bias correction applied to TCR pairs. To estimate false discovery rates, a later analysis permuted the HLA or CMV assignments 20 times. In a later analysis, co-occurring TCRs were grouped using DBSCAN, and TCRdist sequence similarity was added for clustering within HLA-allele-positive subsets. For co-occurrence clustering, repertoires with fewer than 30,000 or more than 120,000 public chains were excluded, along with several repertoires with anomalous nucleotide sharing. TCRdb limited this immuneACCESS table to in-frame rearrangements with V and J called. A share of clones is missing; checked studies link under half to unresolved V genes, and the rest is unexplained. The DNA was the basis for D and trimming; V, J and clone size are from that table. The sample data list 170,000 or so clones, and roughly 80% of these were observed just once. The ten largest clones add up to roughly 6.2% of the sample.

Sequenced material: PBMCs. This sequence originates from a male donor in good health and CMV-seropositive. The chain uses TRBV18 and TRBJ2-3; TRBD2 is possibly the D segment (5 matching bases). The nucleotide sequence reads TGTGCCAGCTCACCAACCGGGATCCTCACAGATACGCAGTATTTT. It is translated as CASSPTGILTDTQYF.